This T cell receptor (beta chain) emerged from a study of Ad26.COV2.S vaccination and SARS-CoV-2 variants. Findings and limits, study-wide: In TCR breadth and depth analyses, total T cell responses may have been underestimated.

Treatment of the sample: some 20 received Ad26.COV2.S at low or high dose, single or two shots; 5 received placebo; per-sample allocation not given. The study sampled participants on day 63 after the first vaccine or placebo injection. The CDR3 contains 15 residues. The germline V gene has CDR1 MNHEY and CDR2 SMNVEV (reference sequence). The V and J ends lost 6 bases and 0 bases respectively, with 9 bases between them. The repertoire was sequenced with immunoSEQ multiplex PCR; TCRdb's copy has only in-frame clones and lacks some. The sample lists about 410,000 clones, roughly nine tenths occurring once. In the case of this clone: Its antigen is as yet unknown.

V is TRBV27 and J is TRBJ2-6; D unresolved. The sequence was obtained from a person between 18 and 65 years old who received the Ad26.COV2.S COVID-19 vaccine or a placebo. Source: peripheral blood, taken in a trial of Ad26.COV2.S vaccine versus placebo. The CDR3 spells CASSLTYSGANVLTF. The CDR3 DNA follows: TGTGCCAGCAGCCTCACTTACTCTGGGGCCAACGTCCTGACTTTC.